A single sample gave rise to the 16 T cell receptor beta chains below, sequenced in a study of T cells in Graves' hyperthyroidism and ophthalmopathy. TCR beta CDR3 regions were amplified from RNA. First-round RT-PCR targeting the TCR CDR3 was performed with the HTBI primer set. TCRdb used MiXCR to reprocess the multiplex PCR reads, holding one entry per CDR3 protein. The data hold a few hundred thousand distinct CDR3 sequences, with about 45% observed a single time. The sequenced material came from peripheral blood or thyroid tissue (not recorded which). The receptors here all came from a woman aged 18 to 35 with Graves' hyperthyroidism.

This clonotype was picked up a small number of times. The chain employs TRBV10-3 and TRBJ1-1; tentatively, D is TRBD1 (5 bases). V lost 2 bases, J lost 7 bases, and 11 bases lay in between. CDR3 size: 13 residues. The germline CDR1 and CDR2 sequences are ENHRY and SYGVKD. The CDR3: CAISEGVGGEAFF. The CDR3 bases are TGTGCCATCAGTGAGGGCGTCGGGGGTGAAGCTTTCTTT.

Points on this clonotype: One junction end does not reproduce the germline sequence, and a read error may be involved. The V call is TRBV27, the J call TRBJ1-1; maybe TRBD1 (6 bases). The CDR3 sequence is 14 residues long. The germline CDR1 and CDR2 sequences are MNHEY and SMNVEV (reference sequence). CDR3 sequence reads: CASRPQGSGTEALF. The CDR3 bases are TGTGCCAGCAGGCCGCAGGGGTCGGGCACTGAAGCTCTCTTT.

The chain carries TRBV9 and TRBJ1-5; no firm D call. The CDR3 loop spans 11 amino acids. V was trimmed by 10 bases and J by 7 bases, leaving 12 bases between them. CDR1 and CDR2 (germline): SGDLS, YYNGEE. The CDR3 spells CARRGQQPQHF. The CDR3 region has the DNA TGTGCCCGGCGAGGGCAACAGCCCCAGCATTTT.

This sequence joins TRBV7-2 and TRBJ2-5, with 11 bases lining up with TRBD2. Germline V gene lookup returns CDR1 SGHTA and CDR2 FQGNSA. The CDR3 length is 15 residues. V trimming: 5 bases; J trimming: 2 bases; junction bases outside the gene matches: 4. In DNA form, the CDR3 reads TGTGCCAGCAGCCGACTAGCGGGACAGCAAGAGACCCAGTACTTC. This sequence encodes CASSRLAGQQETQYF.

CDR3 protein: CSARKGRGEKLFF. CDR3 DNA: TGCAGTGCTAGAAAGGGTCGCGGTGAAAAACTGTTTTTT. This rearrangement joins TRBV20-1 to TRBJ1-4; D remains unclear. CDR3 length: 13 residues. The ends were cut back, 2 bases at V and 7 bases at J, with 11 bases in the middle. CDR1 DFQATT and CDR2 SNEGSKA come from the germline V gene (reference sequence).

The rearrangement uses TRBV6-5 and TRBJ2-7; 11 nucleotides match TRBD2. J lost 2 bases, V lost 7 bases, and 7 bases had no gene match. From germline, CDR1 is MNHEY and CDR2 SVGAGI. The CDR3 is made up of 15 amino acids. CDR3 nucleotides: TGTGCCAGCAAACTAGCGGGGGCCTCTACCTACGAGCAGTACTTC. It codes for CASKLAGASTYEQYF.

The chain has TRBV7-3 and TRBJ2-5, with TRBD1 matching 11 bases. The germline V gene has CDR1 SGHTA and CDR2 FQGTGA. This CDR3 contains 16 residues. With V trimmed by 4 bases and J by 1 base, 5 bases remained unmatched. CDR3 coding DNA: TGTGCCAGCAGCTCTCCGGGACAGGGGGGCCAAGAGACCCAGTACTTC. Its translation: CASSSPGQGGQETQYF.

This clonotype was picked up many times. J is TRBJ1-1 and V is TRBV7-2; 7 bases fit TRBD1. The V segment lost 5 bases and the J segment 13 bases; nucleotides outside the gene matches: 19. CDR3 size: 15 residues. From germline, CDR1 is SGHTA and CDR2 FQGNSA. This CDR3 reads CASSLGTVDRLLVFF. The CDR3 DNA sequence: TGTGCCAGCAGCCTAGGGACAGTCGATCGTTTGTTGGTTTTCTTT. Supplemented by reference TRBV7-2 and TRBJ1-1, the full variable domain reads GAGVSQSPSNKVTEKGKDVELRCDPISGHTALYWYRQSLGQGLEFLIYFQGNSAPDKSGLPSDRFSAERTGGSVSTLTIQRTQQEDSAVYLCASSLGTVDRLLVFFGQGTRLTVV.

This chain joins TRBV7-2 and TRBJ1-5; D may be TRBD1 (5 bases). Looked up from germline, CDR1 is SGHTA and CDR2 is FQGNSA. V was trimmed by 5 bases and J by 8 bases, leaving 19 bases between them. This CDR3 has 15 amino acids. CDR3 protein: CASSMVGADEEPQHF. The CDR3 DNA sequence: TGTGCCAGCAGCATGGTAGGGGCTGATGAGGAGCCCCAGCATTTT.

The V gene is TRBV9, the J gene TRBJ2-2; no clear D gene. The germline V and J ends were trimmed by 4 bases and 5 bases, with 9 bases remaining between them. Germline lookup yields CDR1 SGDLS and CDR2 YYNGEE. This CDR3 is built from 13 residues. The CDR3 region has the DNA TGTGCCAGCAGCCTAACGGTAACCGGGGAGCTGTTTTTT. Its translation is CASSLTVTGELFF.

The rearrangement links TRBV9 to TRBJ2-5, with 11 bases lining up with TRBD2. The junction had 6 bases not matched to a gene; V was cut back by 5 bases and J by 9 bases. The CDR3 spans 13 residues. Germline V gene lookup returns CDR1 SGDLS and CDR2 YYNGEE. The CDR3 sequence is CASSSGLAEAQYF. For the CDR3, the DNA is TGTGCCAGCAGTTCGGGACTAGCGGAGGCCCAGTACTTC.

The gene calls are TRBV24-1 and TRBJ1-2; possibly TRBD1 for D (5 bases). The V gene lost 7 bases and the J gene lost 5 bases, with 16 bases spanning the gap. CDR1 and CDR2 (germline): KGHDR, SFDVKD. The CDR3 contains 14 residues. The CDR3 protein is CATSVAGMGYGYTF. CDR3 coding DNA: TGTGCCACCAGCGTCGCAGGGATGGGGTATGGCTACACCTTC.

This clonotype has just one count. V usage is TRBV7-9 and J usage is TRBJ1-1; D not certain. Per germline, CDR1 SEHNR and CDR2 FQNEAQ (reference sequence). This CDR3 contains 12 residues. Trimming pared 6 bases from V and 3 bases from J, leaving 8 bases between. The CDR3 coding sequence is TGTGCCAGCAGTCAAGAGTACACTGAAGCTTTCTTT. Its protein product is CASSQEYTEAFF.

This chain uses TRBV2 with TRBJ1-2; D is ambiguous. Between the trimmed V and J ends, which lost 5 bases and 0 bases, there was a span of 13 bases. Germline V lookup: CDR1 SNHLY, CDR2 FYNNEI. This CDR3 spans 15 amino acids. The CDR3: CASSYSGLANYGYTF. The CDR3 coding sequence is TGTGCCAGCAGTTACTCCGGTTTAGCTAACTATGGCTACACCTTC. The whole variable domain, filled in from reference TRBV2 and TRBJ1-2, reads EPEVTQTPSHQVTQMGQEVILRCVPISNHLYFYWYRQILGQKVEFLVSFYNNEISEKSEIFDDQFSVERPDGSNFTLKIRSTKLEDSAMYFCASSYSGLANYGYTFGSGTRLTVV.

CDR3 protein: CATIGRYSNQPQHF. For the CDR3, the DNA is TGTGCCACCATAGGACGGTATAGCAATCAGCCCCAGCATTTT. The J gene is TRBJ1-5, the V gene TRBV24-1; D gene ambiguous. This CDR3 has 14 amino acids. Trimming stripped 8 bases from V and 0 bases from J, with 10 bases between. Germline CDR1 and CDR2: KGHDR and SFDVKD.

This clonotype was recorded once. V and J are TRBV20-1 and TRBJ1-4; tentative D call: TRBD2 (6 bases). The J call may be in error: the DNA end matches TRBJ2-3 better. CDR1 and CDR2 (germline): DFQATT, SNEGSKA (reference sequence). CDR3 size: 11 residues. The DNA of the CDR3 is TGCAGTGCTGGGGGGAGCGATACGCAGTATTTT. This translates into CSAGGSDTQYF.